One TCR beta chain is described in this entry. These data originate in a study of shared clonotypes between healthy human individuals. Trimming cost V 1 base and J 8 bases; bases outside gene matches: 10. The CDR3 loop spans 16 amino acids. Germline V CDR1 and CDR2: SGHVS, FQNEAQ. The data were produced by immunoSEQ multiplex PCR, yet TCRdb's version contains in-frame clones alone and is incomplete. Of around 1,900,000 clones listed, about 93% are singletons. CD8 cells classed as naive were CD45RO-negative and positively selected for CCR7, excluding terminally differentiated effector memory CD45RA+ cells. Donors comprised healthy HIV-negative adults lacking recent acute infections or vaccinations.

The chain uses TRBV7-8 and TRBJ2-1; 8 bases agree with TRBD2. The sequencing sample was made of naive CD8+ T cells from PBMCs. The receptor comes from a man younger than 35 in good health. Some clones in this sample may be carry-over from other donors' samples. The chain's CDR3 is CASSLGPGLDGDEQFF. CDR3 sequence (DNA): TGTGCCAGCAGCTTAGGTCCGGGACTAGATGGGGATGAGCAGTTCTTC.